This T cell receptor (beta chain) was retrieved from a study of shared clonotypes between healthy human individuals. The CDR3 is 15 amino acids. With 2 bases removed from V and 0 bases from J, the gap between germline ends came to 8 bases. The germline CDR1 and CDR2 sequences are SGHTA and FQGNSA. The repertoire was sequenced with immunoSEQ multiplex PCR; TCRdb's copy has only in-frame clones and lacks some. The sample has 950,000 to 1,300,000 clones, around 74% seen once. The chain combines TRBV7-2 with TRBJ2-4; no clear D gene. The clonotype originates from a man younger than 30 in good health. Sequences were obtained from memory CD4+ T cells sorted from blood. Noted subset: CD45RA-negative fraction. The CDR3 here is CASSLPELAKNIQYF. The CDR3, as DNA: TGTGCCAGCAGCTTACCCGAGCTAGCCAAAAACATTCAGTACTTC.